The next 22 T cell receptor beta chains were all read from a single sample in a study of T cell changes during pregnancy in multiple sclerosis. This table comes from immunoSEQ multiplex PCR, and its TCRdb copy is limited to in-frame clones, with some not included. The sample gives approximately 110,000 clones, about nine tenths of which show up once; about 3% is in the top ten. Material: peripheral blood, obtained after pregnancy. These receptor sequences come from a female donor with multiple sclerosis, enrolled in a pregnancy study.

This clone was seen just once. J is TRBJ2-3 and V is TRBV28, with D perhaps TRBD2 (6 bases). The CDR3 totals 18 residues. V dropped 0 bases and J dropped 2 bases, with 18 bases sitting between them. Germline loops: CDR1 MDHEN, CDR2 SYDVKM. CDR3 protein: CASSLWGGGSEDTDTQYF. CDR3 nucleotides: TGTGCCAGCAGTTTATGGGGGGGTGGTAGCGAAGACACAGATACGCAGTATTTT.

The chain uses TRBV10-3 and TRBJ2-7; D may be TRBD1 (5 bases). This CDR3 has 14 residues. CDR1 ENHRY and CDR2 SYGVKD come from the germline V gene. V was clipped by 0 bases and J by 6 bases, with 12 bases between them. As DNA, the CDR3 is TGTGCCATCAGTGAGTCATTGCAGGGTGGCGAGCAGTACTTC. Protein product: CAISESLQGGEQYF.

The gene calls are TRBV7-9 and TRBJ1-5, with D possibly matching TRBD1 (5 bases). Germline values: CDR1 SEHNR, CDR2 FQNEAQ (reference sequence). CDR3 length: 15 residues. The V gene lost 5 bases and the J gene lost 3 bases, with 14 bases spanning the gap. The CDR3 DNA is TGTGCCAGCAGCCAGACGGACAAACCCAATCAGCCCCAGCATTTT. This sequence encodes CASSQTDKPNQPQHF.

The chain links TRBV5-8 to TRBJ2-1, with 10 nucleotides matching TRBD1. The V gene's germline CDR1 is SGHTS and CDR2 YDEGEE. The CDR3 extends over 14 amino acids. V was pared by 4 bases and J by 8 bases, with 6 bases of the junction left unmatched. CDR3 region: CASSVDRGLDEQFF. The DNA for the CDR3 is TGTGCCAGCAGCGTTGACAGGGGGCTAGATGAGCAGTTCTTC.

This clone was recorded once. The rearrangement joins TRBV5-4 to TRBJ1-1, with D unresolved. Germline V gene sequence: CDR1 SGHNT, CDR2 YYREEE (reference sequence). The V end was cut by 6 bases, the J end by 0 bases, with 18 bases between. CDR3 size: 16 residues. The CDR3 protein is CASTPLAASMNTEAFF. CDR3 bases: TGTGCCAGCACCCCCCTCGCAGCTAGCATGAACACTGAAGCTTTCTTT.

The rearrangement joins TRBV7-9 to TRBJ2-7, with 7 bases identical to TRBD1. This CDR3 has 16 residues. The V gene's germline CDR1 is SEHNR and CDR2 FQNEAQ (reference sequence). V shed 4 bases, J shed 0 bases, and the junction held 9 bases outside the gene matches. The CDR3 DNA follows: TGTGCCAGCAGCTCAACCGTCTCAGGGGGCTCCTACGAGCAGTACTTC. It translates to CASSSTVSGGSYEQYF.

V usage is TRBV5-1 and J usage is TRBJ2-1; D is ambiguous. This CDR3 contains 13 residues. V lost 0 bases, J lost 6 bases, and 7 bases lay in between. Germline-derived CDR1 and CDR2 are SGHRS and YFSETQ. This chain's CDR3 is CASSLARFNEQFF. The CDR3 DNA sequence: TGCGCCAGCAGCTTGGCCAGGTTCAATGAGCAGTTCTTC. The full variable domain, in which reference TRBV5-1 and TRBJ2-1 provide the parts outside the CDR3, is KAGVTQTPRYLIKTRGQQVTLSCSPISGHRSVSWYQQTPGQGLQFLFEYFSETQRNKGNFPGRFSGRQFSNSRSEMNVSTLELGDSALYLCASSLARFNEQFFGPGTRLTVL.

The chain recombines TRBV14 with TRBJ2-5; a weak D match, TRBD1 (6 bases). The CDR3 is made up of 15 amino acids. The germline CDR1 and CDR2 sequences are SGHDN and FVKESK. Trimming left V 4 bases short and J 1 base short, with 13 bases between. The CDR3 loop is CASSPSGQPQETQYF. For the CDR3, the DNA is TGTGCCAGCAGCCCGTCCGGACAGCCCCAAGAGACCCAGTACTTC.

The DNA of the CDR3 is TGTGCCAGCTCACCACTCAGGGGTCACCCTCAAGAGACCCAGTACTTC. It translates to CASSPLRGHPQETQYF. The chain is built from TRBV18 and TRBJ2-5; tentatively, D is TRBD1 (6 bases). V lost 1 base, J lost 2 bases, and 14 bases lay in between. The length of the CDR3 is 16 residues. In germline, CDR1 is KGHSH, CDR2 LQKENI.

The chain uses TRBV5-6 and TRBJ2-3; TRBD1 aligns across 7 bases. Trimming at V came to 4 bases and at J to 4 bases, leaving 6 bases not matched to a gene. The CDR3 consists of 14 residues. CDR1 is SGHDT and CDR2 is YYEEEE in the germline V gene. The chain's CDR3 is CASSTRQGPDTQYF. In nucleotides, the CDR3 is TGTGCCAGCAGCACGAGACAGGGTCCAGATACGCAGTATTTT.

The DNA for the CDR3 is TGTGCCAGCAGCTGGGGGTGGAGGGGTGGTGAAAAACTGTTTTTT. Translating it yields CASSWGWRGGEKLFF. The chain combines TRBV9 with TRBJ1-4; TRBD1 is a possible D gene (5 bases). The CDR3 spans 15 residues. V shed 4 bases and J shed 7 bases, with 17 bases lying between them. From germline, CDR1 is SGDLS and CDR2 YYNGEE.

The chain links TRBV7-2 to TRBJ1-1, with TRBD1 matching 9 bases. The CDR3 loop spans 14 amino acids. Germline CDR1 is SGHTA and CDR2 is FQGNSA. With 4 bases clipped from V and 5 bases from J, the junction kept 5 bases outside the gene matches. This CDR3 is CASSSQGARTEAFF. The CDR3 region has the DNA TGTGCCAGCAGCTCACAGGGGGCTAGGACTGAAGCTTTCTTT.

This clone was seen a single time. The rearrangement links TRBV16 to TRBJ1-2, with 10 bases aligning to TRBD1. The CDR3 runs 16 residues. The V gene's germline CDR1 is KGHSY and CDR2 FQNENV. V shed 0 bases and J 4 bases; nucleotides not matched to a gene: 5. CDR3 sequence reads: CASSQSRDRGTYGYTF. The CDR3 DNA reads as TGTGCCAGCAGCCAATCGAGGGACAGGGGAACCTATGGCTACACCTTC. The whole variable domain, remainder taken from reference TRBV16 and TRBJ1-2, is GEEVAQTPKHLVRGEGQKAKLYCAPIKGHSYVFWYQQVLKNEFKFLISFQNENVFDETGMPKERFSAKCLPNSPCSLEIQATKLEDSAVYFCASSQSRDRGTYGYTFGSGTRLTVV.

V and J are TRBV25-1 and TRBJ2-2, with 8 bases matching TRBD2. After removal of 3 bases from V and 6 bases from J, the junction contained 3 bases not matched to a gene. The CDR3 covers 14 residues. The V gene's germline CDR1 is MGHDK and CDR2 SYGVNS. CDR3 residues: CASSDSGLAGELFF. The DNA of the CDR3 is TGTGCCAGCAGTGACTCGGGACTAGCCGGGGAGCTGTTTTTT.

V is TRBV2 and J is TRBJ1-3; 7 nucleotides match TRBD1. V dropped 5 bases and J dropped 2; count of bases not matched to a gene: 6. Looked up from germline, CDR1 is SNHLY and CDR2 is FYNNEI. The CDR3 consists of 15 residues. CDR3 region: CASSSQGTTGNTIYF. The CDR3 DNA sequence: TGTGCCAGCAGTTCACAGGGGACGACTGGAAACACCATATATTTT.

The DNA for the CDR3 is TGTGCCAGCAGCTTGGAGGCGGGCGGAGAAAAACTGTTTTTT. Its translation: CASSLEAGGEKLFF. V and J are TRBV5-8 and TRBJ1-4; D call uncertain. Trimming cost V 0 bases and J 8 bases, with 11 bases left between them. Germline V gives CDR1 SGHTS, CDR2 YDEGEE. This CDR3 has 14 amino acids.

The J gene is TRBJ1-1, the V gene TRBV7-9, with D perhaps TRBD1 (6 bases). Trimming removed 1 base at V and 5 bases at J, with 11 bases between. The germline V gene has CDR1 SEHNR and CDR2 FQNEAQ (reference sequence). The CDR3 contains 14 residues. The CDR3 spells CASSLEGVGTEAFF. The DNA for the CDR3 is TGTGCCAGCAGCTTAGAGGGGGTAGGGACTGAAGCTTTCTTT.

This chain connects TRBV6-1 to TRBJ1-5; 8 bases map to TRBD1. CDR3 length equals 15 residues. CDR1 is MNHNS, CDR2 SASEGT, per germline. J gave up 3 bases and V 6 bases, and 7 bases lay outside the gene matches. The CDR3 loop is CASSADRDFNQPQHF. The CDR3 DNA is TGTGCCAGCAGCGCGGACAGGGATTTCAATCAGCCCCAGCATTTT.

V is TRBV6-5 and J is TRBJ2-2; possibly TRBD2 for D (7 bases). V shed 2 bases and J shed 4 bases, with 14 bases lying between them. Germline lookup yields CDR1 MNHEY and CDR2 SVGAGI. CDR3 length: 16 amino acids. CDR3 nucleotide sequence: TGTGCCAGCAGTTACGGCGGAGGGGGGGCCACCGGGGAGCTGTTTTTT. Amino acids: CASSYGGGGATGELFF.

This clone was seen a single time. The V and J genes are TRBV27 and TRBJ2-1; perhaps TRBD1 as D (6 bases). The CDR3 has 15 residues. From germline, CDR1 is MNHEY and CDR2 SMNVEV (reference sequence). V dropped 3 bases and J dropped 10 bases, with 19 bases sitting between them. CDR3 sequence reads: CASSFQGQPHPEQFF. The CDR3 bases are TGTGCCAGCAGTTTTCAGGGGCAACCTCATCCCGAGCAGTTCTTC.

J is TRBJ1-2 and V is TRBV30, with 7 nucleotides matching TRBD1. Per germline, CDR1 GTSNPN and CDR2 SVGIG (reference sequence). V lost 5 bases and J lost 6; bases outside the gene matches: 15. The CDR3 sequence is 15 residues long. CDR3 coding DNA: TGTGCCTGGGGCGGGCTTTACAGGGGTATTAATGGCTACACCTTC. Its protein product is CAWGGLYRGINGYTF.

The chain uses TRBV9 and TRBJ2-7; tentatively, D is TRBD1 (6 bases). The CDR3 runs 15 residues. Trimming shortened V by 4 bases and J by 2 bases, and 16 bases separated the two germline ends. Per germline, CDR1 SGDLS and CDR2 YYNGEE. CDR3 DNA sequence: TGTGCCAGCAGCCCCTACCCGGGACAAGCCTACGAGCAGTACTTC. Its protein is CASSPYPGQAYEQYF.